Listed here are 24 T cell receptor beta chains from one sample, sequenced in a study of technical replicates of blood from four donors. Sequenced by immunoSEQ multiplex PCR; TCRdb stores in-frame clones only, minus some. The sample lists fewer than 100,000 clones; roughly 95% were seen once. Source material: T cells isolated from PBMCs. These receptors all come from a human donor in good health.

The chain joins TRBV5-6 to TRBJ2-6; D is uncertain. The CDR3 length is 16 residues. V lost 0 bases and J lost 9, with 16 bases in between. CDR1 and CDR2 (germline): SGHDT, YYEEEE. In DNA, the CDR3 is TGTGCCAGCAGCTTGGCCAAATTCCTCGGAGTCAACGTCCTGACTTTC. Translating it yields CASSLAKFLGVNVLTF.

This clone was observed once. The J gene is TRBJ1-4, the V gene TRBV5-4, with D hard to call. Germline V gene lookup returns CDR1 SGHNT and CDR2 YYREEE (reference sequence). This CDR3 contains 11 residues. V was shortened by 3 bases and J by 11 bases, with 8 bases between the two germline ends. The CDR3 region has the DNA TGTGCCAGCAGCTCCCACTTCAAACTGTTTTTT. This codes for CASSSHFKLFF.

The chain recombines TRBV6-5 with TRBJ2-3; the D gene is possibly TRBD2 (5 bases). Germline values: CDR1 MNHEY, CDR2 SVGAGI. Trimming pared 10 bases from V and 3 bases from J, leaving 20 bases between. The CDR3 loop spans 15 amino acids. CDR3 residues: CATYPGRDRTDTQYF. Written as DNA, the CDR3 is TGTGCCACCTACCCTGGACGGGATCGGACAGATACGCAGTATTTT.

This rearrangement joins TRBV27 to TRBJ1-5; D not resolved. V lost 2 bases to trimming and J lost 3 bases, with 17 bases between them. The CDR3 has 17 amino acids. The V gene's germline CDR1 is MNHEY and CDR2 SMNVEV (reference sequence). CDR3 residues: CASSLEAPTFSNQPQHF. The CDR3 nucleotides read TGTGCCAGCAGTTTAGAGGCTCCCACCTTTTCCAATCAGCCCCAGCATTTT.

The CDR3 bases are TGCGCCAGCAGTGAGGGGGGACAGCCTGGGGTCTACGAGCAGTACTTC. This sequence encodes CASSEGGQPGVYEQYF. The chain is built from TRBV10-1 and TRBJ2-7, with TRBD1 matching 7 bases. With V trimmed by 2 bases and J by 3 bases, 10 bases remained unmatched. The germline V gene encodes CDR1 WNHNN and CDR2 SYGVQD (reference sequence). This CDR3 region has 16 residues.

V usage is TRBV9 and J usage is TRBJ2-1; perhaps TRBD1 as D (6 bases). Between the trimmed V and J ends, which lost 2 bases and 0 bases, there was a span of 9 bases. Germline CDR1 reads SGDLS; CDR2 reads YYNGEE. CDR3 length equals 15 residues. CDR3 residues: CASSVSDSSYNEQFF. The CDR3 DNA is TGTGCCAGCAGCGTCTCGGACAGCTCCTACAATGAGCAGTTCTTC.

The CDR3 nucleotides read TGTGCTAGTGGTTTGGTACGAGCGGACAGGGGCTTGTGGACCCAGCATTTT. Protein: CASGLVRADRGLWTQHF. The chain carries TRBV12-5 and TRBJ1-5; 9 bases are shared with TRBD1. From germline, CDR1 is LGHNT and CDR2 FRNRAP. The CDR3 runs to 17 residues. Germline trimming cut 0 bases from V and 11 bases from J; bases unmatched to any gene: 14.

V usage is TRBV11-2 and J usage is TRBJ2-5; 7 nucleotides align to TRBD2. Germline CDR1 is SGHAT and CDR2 is FQNNGV. There are 15 residues in the CDR3. With V trimmed by 1 base and J by 5 bases, 7 bases remained unmatched. Here the CDR3 reads CASSLAKTSRETQYF. The CDR3 bases are TGTGCCAGCAGCTTAGCCAAGACTAGCCGGGAGACCCAGTACTTC.

This chain uses TRBV11-2 with TRBJ1-4, with a possible D match to TRBD1 (5 bases). CDR3 length equals 13 residues. The germline V gene has CDR1 SGHAT and CDR2 FQNNGV. V dropped 5 bases and J dropped 8 bases, with 12 bases sitting between them. The CDR3 coding sequence is TGTGCCAGCAGCGGTTACCAGGGCGAAAAACTGTTTTTT. Protein product: CASSGYQGEKLFF.

This chain joins TRBV6-6 and TRBJ2-1; tentatively, D is TRBD2 (5 bases). There are 16 residues in the CDR3. CDR1 MNHNY and CDR2 SVGAGI come from the germline V gene (reference sequence). The V and J ends lost 4 bases and 3 bases respectively, with 16 bases between them. This chain's CDR3 is CASSSTGGPFYNEQFF. For the CDR3, the DNA is TGTGCCAGCAGTTCGACGGGCGGGCCCTTCTACAATGAGCAGTTCTTC.

This clone was seen a single time. J is TRBJ1-6 and V is TRBV6-5, with 7 bases matching TRBD1. The V segment lost 6 bases and the J segment 10 bases; nucleotides outside the gene matches: 9. The CDR3 loop spans 14 amino acids. The germline CDR1 and CDR2 sequences are MNHEY and SVGAGI. CDR3 bases: TGTGCCAGCAGGCCACCAGGGGGATACTCACCCCTCCACTTT. Amino acid sequence: CASRPPGGYSPLHF.

The genes are TRBV28 and TRBJ1-5, with D possibly being TRBD1 (5 bases). The CDR3 loop spans 15 amino acids. V lost 8 bases to trimming and J lost 3 bases, with 17 bases between them. The germline CDR1 and CDR2 sequences are MDHEN and SYDVKM. The CDR3 DNA reads as TGTGCCAGCCTCCCCGGGGGGATGGACAATCAGCCCCAGCATTTT. Its protein is CASLPGGMDNQPQHF.

This clone was seen just once. The J gene is TRBJ2-1, the V gene TRBV6-6; 10 bases match TRBD2. Germline V gene data show CDR1 as MNHNY and CDR2 as SVGAGI (reference sequence). The CDR3 has 14 residues. Trimming took 7 bases from V and 4 from J; bases not matched to a gene: 4. DNA for the CDR3: TGTGCCAGCACGGGAGCGGGAGGGTACAATGAGCAGTTCTTC. Translation: CASTGAGGYNEQFF.

The chain uses TRBV7-8 and TRBJ2-4; 12 bases are a match to TRBD2. This CDR3 has 19 residues. CDR1 is SGHVS, CDR2 FQNEAQ, per germline. The junction had 12 bases not matched to a gene; V was cut back by 6 bases and J by 0 bases. CDR3 bases: TGTGCCAGCAGTTTTACGACTAGCGGGGGTTCTCTAGCCAAAAACATTCAGTACTTC. Amino acid sequence: CASSFTTSGGSLAKNIQYF.

This chain connects TRBV13 to TRBJ1-2; possibly TRBD1 for D (5 bases). The CDR3 covers 18 residues. The V and J ends lost 4 bases and 8 bases respectively, with 29 bases between them. CDR1 and CDR2 (germline): PRHDT, FYEKMQ (reference sequence). DNA for the CDR3: TGTGCCAGCAGCTCGAAGGGGTCAGCACGTCGGGTTCTGGGGGGCTACACCTTC. This translates into CASSSKGSARRVLGGYTF. The full variable domain, with the rest looked up from reference TRBV13 and TRBJ1-2, is AAGVIQSPRHLIKEKRETATLKCYPIPRHDTVYWYQQGPGQDPQFLISFYEKMQSDKGSIPDRFSAQQFSDYHSELNMSSLELGDSALYFCASSSKGSARRVLGGYTFGSGTRLTVV.

The rearrangement links TRBV19 to TRBJ1-2; the D is unclear. V was cut by 4 bases and J by 3 bases, with 9 bases left in between. The CDR3 totals 13 residues. Germline values: CDR1 LNHDA, CDR2 SQIVND (reference sequence). The CDR3 DNA reads TGTGCCAGTAGTAGGCCACCCCACTATGGCTACACCTTC. Amino acid sequence: CASSRPPHYGYTF.

The chain links TRBV6-5 to TRBJ1-5, with TRBD1 matching 7 bases. Trimming took 6 bases from V and 8 from J; bases not matched to a gene: 7. The germline V gene encodes CDR1 MNHEY and CDR2 SVGAGI. The CDR3 consists of 13 residues. The CDR3 reads CASSLAGGEPQHF. DNA of the CDR3: TGTGCCAGCAGCCTCGCAGGGGGTGAGCCCCAGCATTTT.

The chain is built from TRBV28 and TRBJ2-7; 8 bases line up with TRBD2. With 8 bases clipped from V and 1 base from J, the junction kept 4 bases outside the gene matches. The CDR3 spans 13 residues. Germline assignment: CDR1 MDHEN and CDR2 SYDVKM. CDR3: CASATSVSYEQYF. The DNA for the CDR3 is TGTGCCAGCGCGACTAGCGTATCCTACGAGCAGTACTTC. The full variable domain, in which reference TRBV28 and TRBJ2-7 provide the parts outside the CDR3, is DVKVTQSSRYLVKRTGEKVFLECVQDMDHENMFWYRQDPGLGLRLIYFSYDVKMKEKGDIPEGYSVSREKKERFSLILESASTNQTSMYLCASATSVSYEQYFGPGTRLTVT.

This clone has more than one count but fewer than ten. The chain recombines TRBV11-2 with TRBJ2-7; TRBD1 aligns across 7 bases. The length of the CDR3 is 17 residues. The J segment lost 3 bases and the V segment lost 3 bases, leaving 14 bases of the junction unmatched. In germline, CDR1 is SGHAT, CDR2 FQNNGV. The CDR3 is CASSFSGTETGFYEQYF. The CDR3 DNA reads TGTGCCAGCAGCTTTAGTGGCACCGAGACAGGGTTCTACGAGCAGTACTTC.

The chain couples TRBV9 to TRBJ2-1; D might be TRBD1 (6 bases). Germline loops: CDR1 SGDLS, CDR2 YYNGEE. CDR3 length: 15 amino acids. V was shortened by 0 bases and J by 4 bases, with 11 bases between the two germline ends. This CDR3 reads CASSVVQGIYNEQFF. DNA for the CDR3: TGTGCCAGCAGCGTAGTCCAGGGGATATACAATGAGCAGTTCTTC. The whole variable domain, filled in from reference TRBV9 and TRBJ2-1, reads DSGVTQTPKHLITATGQRVTLRCSPRSGDLSVYWYQQSLDQGLQFLIQYYNGEERAKGNILERFSAQQFPDLHSELNLSSLELGDSALYFCASSVVQGIYNEQFFGPGTRLTVL.

This rearrangement joins TRBV9 to TRBJ1-2; unclear D gene. The CDR3 has 14 amino acids. CDR1 SGDLS and CDR2 YYNGEE come from the germline V gene. V gave up 0 bases and J gave up 8 bases, with 14 bases separating them. Here the CDR3 reads CASSVEDRRGGYTF. DNA of the CDR3: TGTGCCAGCAGCGTAGAGGACCGCCGGGGAGGCTACACCTTC.

This clone turned up a few times. V is TRBV5-1 and J is TRBJ1-4; 10 bases line up with TRBD1. Germline-derived CDR1 and CDR2 are SGHRS and YFSETQ. The CDR3 runs 15 residues. Germline trimming cut 4 bases from V and 8 bases from J; bases unmatched to any gene: 8. CDR3 nucleotide sequence: TGCGCCAGCAGCATCTGGGGGACAGGGGACGAAAAACTGTTTTTT. It is translated as CASSIWGTGDEKLFF.

With regard to this clone: Other DNA sequences in the same sample also yield this CDR3. The chain carries TRBV28 and TRBJ1-2, with 8 nucleotides matching TRBD1. V shed 5 bases, J shed 4 bases, and the junction held 6 bases outside the gene matches. Germline assignment: CDR1 MDHEN and CDR2 SYDVKM. The CDR3 has 14 residues. The CDR3 coding sequence is TGTGCCAGCAGTCCTTCGACAGGGGTCTATGGCTACACCTTC. Amino acids: CASSPSTGVYGYTF.

The chain carries TRBV10-2 and TRBJ1-5, with 8 nucleotides matching TRBD1. The CDR3 extends over 14 amino acids. The V gene end was trimmed by 4 bases and the J gene end by 2 bases; junction bases not matched to a gene: 1. The germline V gene has CDR1 WSHSY and CDR2 SAAADI. The CDR3, as DNA: TGCGCCAGCAGTGCGGACAGGGGCAATCAGCCCCAGCATTTT. Its translation is CASSADRGNQPQHF.